Included here is one TCR beta chain sequence, with context. Assay used: immunoSEQ multiplex PCR; TCRdb lists only in-frame clones, some missing. Of over 150,000 clones listed, around nine tenths were seen once; the top ten hold approximately 3%. CDR3 length: 14 amino acids. The V gene end was trimmed by 6 bases and the J gene end by 6 bases; junction bases not matched to a gene: 10. From germline, CDR1 is SGHTA and CDR2 FQGNSA. The sample comes from a study of T cell responses to AZD1222 COVID-19 vaccine. The sample was peripheral blood, taken on day 0 of AZD1222 vaccination. The genes are TRBV7-2 and TRBJ2-7; 8 bases are shared with TRBD1. The clonotype originates from an adult in good health. This chain's CDR3 is CASRPDRGFVEQYF. The CDR3 region has the DNA TGTGCCAGCAGACCTGACAGGGGTTTTGTCGAGCAGTACTTC.